The clone carrying this T cell receptor (beta chain) was seen repeatedly, ten times or more. Each CDR3 protein gets one entry after TCRdb re-called the PCR reads with MiXCR. The table shows 62,000 or so distinct CDR3 sequences, with 15% to 20% occurring only once. The CDR3 is made up of 18 amino acids. With V trimmed by 5 bases and J by 3 bases, 16 bases remained unmatched. Per the germline V gene, CDR1 is LNHNV and CDR2 is YYDKDF (reference sequence). This entry is derived from a study of molecular identifiers for immune sequencing clone quantification. The sample was naive CD8+ T cells from blood, with Jurkat cell RNA spiked in. Specified subset: FACS-sorted CD8+CD4-CCR7+CD45RA+ naive T cells. The chain recombines TRBV15 with TRBJ2-7; 10 nucleotides agree with TRBD2. The TCR sequence derives from a human donor in good health. Some libraries in this study had Jurkat cell RNA spiked in. CDR3 bases: TGTGCCACCAGCGGGGATGTGTCTAGCGGGAGAAGTGTCTACGAGCAGTACTTC. Amino acids: CATSGDVSSGRSVYEQYF. Combining the CDR3 with reference TRBV15 and TRBJ2-7 gives the whole variable domain DAMVIQNPRYQVTQFGKPVTLSCSQTLNHNVMYWYQQKSSQAPKLLFHYYDKDFNNEADTPDNFQSRRPNTSFCFLDIRSPGLGDTAMYLCATSGDVSSGRSVYEQYFGPGTRLTVT.